Listed below are T cell receptor beta chains from one sample, sequenced in a study of CD8+CD57+ T cells in acquired aplastic anemia. TCRdb reanalysed the reads using MiXCR and keeps one entry per CDR3 protein. The sample contains under 350,000 distinct CDR3 sequences, roughly three fifths of which appear only once. Sequencing was performed on sorted CD4+, CD8+, or CD8+CD57+ T cells (not recorded which) from PBMCs. These receptors all stem from a human donor with severe aplastic anemia or a healthy control (not recorded which). Both conserved end residues are part of each CDR3. A D gene is named only where the DNA matches it firmly. Clone size is shown for a subset of rows, as once, few, many or a class of expanded clone.

D gene: TRBD1; clone size: NA; J gene: TRBJ2-2; V gene: TRBV20-1; CDR3 DNA: TGCAGTGCTAGACAGGGGGCCGGGGAGCTGTTTTTT; CDR3 protein: CSARQGAGELFF
D gene: NA; clone size: many; J gene: TRBJ1-1; V gene: TRBV7-9; CDR3 DNA: TGTGCCGGATCCGATGTGAACACTGAAGCTTTCTTT; CDR3 protein: CAGSDVNTEAFF
D gene: NA; clone size: NA; J gene: TRBJ2-7; V gene: TRBV19; CDR3 DNA: TGTGCCAGTAGTATCCGTCAACTCTACGGGCAGTACTTC; CDR3 protein: CASSIRQLYGQYF
D gene: TRBD1; clone size: NA; J gene: TRBJ1-5; V gene: TRBV2; CDR3 DNA: TGTGCCAGCAGTATGGACAGGGAGAGTCAGCCCCAGCATTTT; CDR3 protein: CASSMDRESQPQHF
D gene: TRBD1; clone size: NA; J gene: TRBJ1-4; V gene: TRBV4-1; CDR3 DNA: TGCGCCAGCAGCCAAGATCAGGGAACAGGGGGCACTAATGAAAAACTGTTTTTT; CDR3 protein: CASSQDQGTGGTNEKLFF
D gene: TRBD1; clone size: many; J gene: TRBJ1-2; V gene: TRBV10-2; CDR3 DNA: TGCGCCAGCAGTGGGGCGGGACAGACACCTTCTAACTATGGCTACACCTTC; CDR3 protein: CASSGAGQTPSNYGYTF
D gene: NA; clone size: NA; J gene: TRBJ2-7; V gene: TRBV10-3; CDR3 DNA: TGTGCCATCAGTAACACAGGGCCTCCCTACGAGCAGTACTTC; CDR3 protein: CAISNTGPPYEQYF
D gene: TRBD2; clone size: NA; J gene: TRBJ2-5; V gene: TRBV25-1; CDR3 DNA: TGTGCCAGCAGTGAACCAGCGGGGAAACAAGAGACCCAGTACTTC; CDR3 protein: CASSEPAGKQETQYF
D gene: NA; clone size: once; J gene: TRBJ2-1; V gene: TRBV20-1; CDR3 DNA: TGCAGTACACAAGCAGGACCTATGCAGGTCTTC; CDR3 protein: CSTQAGPMQVF
D gene: NA; clone size: NA; J gene: TRBJ1-2; V gene: TRBV20-1; CDR3 DNA: TGCAGTGCTAGAGTAGACAGTGAGTCTAACTATGGCTACACCTTC; CDR3 protein: CSARVDSESNYGYTF
D gene: NA; clone size: NA; J gene: TRBJ2-5; V gene: TRBV7-2; CDR3 DNA: TGTGCCAGCAGCTCGTATACAGGGATTGTGACCCAGTACTTC; CDR3 protein: CASSSYTGIVTQYF
D gene: NA; clone size: many; J gene: TRBJ2-3; V gene: TRBV19; CDR3 DNA: TGTGCCAGTAGTGTAGCGCTCCCCCCAGATACGCAGTATTTT; CDR3 protein: CASSVALPPDTQYF
D gene: TRBD2; clone size: NA; J gene: TRBJ2-1; V gene: TRBV9; CDR3 DNA: TGTGCCAGTAGCGGGGGGACCTACAATGAGCAGTTCTTC; CDR3 protein: CASSGGTYNEQFF
D gene: TRBD1; clone size: NA; J gene: TRBJ1-2; V gene: TRBV7-9; CDR3 DNA: TGTGCCAGCAGCCCCTTGGACAGGGTGGGCTACACCTTC; CDR3 protein: CASSPLDRVGYTF
D gene: NA; clone size: NA; J gene: TRBJ2-7; V gene: TRBV2; CDR3 DNA: TGTGCCAGCAGTGAAGGGTGGAAGGGGGCGGGGGAGCAGTACTTC; CDR3 protein: CASSEGWKGAGEQYF
D gene: TRBD2; clone size: NA; J gene: TRBJ2-1; V gene: TRBV19; CDR3 DNA: TGTGCCAGTAGTATCGCTAGCGGGAGTCTCAATGAGCAGTTCTTC; CDR3 protein: CASSIASGSLNEQFF
D gene: TRBD2; clone size: NA; J gene: TRBJ2-3; V gene: TRBV20-1; CDR3 DNA: TGCAGTGCTAGTCGGGGGACTAGCGGGGGGGCAACAGATACGCAGTATTTT; CDR3 protein: CSASRGTSGGATDTQYF
D gene: TRBD1; clone size: many; J gene: TRBJ2-7; V gene: TRBV29-1; CDR3 DNA: TGCAGCGTTACTTCGGACAGGGGAGGCCCCTACGAGCAGTACTTC; CDR3 protein: CSVTSDRGGPYEQYF